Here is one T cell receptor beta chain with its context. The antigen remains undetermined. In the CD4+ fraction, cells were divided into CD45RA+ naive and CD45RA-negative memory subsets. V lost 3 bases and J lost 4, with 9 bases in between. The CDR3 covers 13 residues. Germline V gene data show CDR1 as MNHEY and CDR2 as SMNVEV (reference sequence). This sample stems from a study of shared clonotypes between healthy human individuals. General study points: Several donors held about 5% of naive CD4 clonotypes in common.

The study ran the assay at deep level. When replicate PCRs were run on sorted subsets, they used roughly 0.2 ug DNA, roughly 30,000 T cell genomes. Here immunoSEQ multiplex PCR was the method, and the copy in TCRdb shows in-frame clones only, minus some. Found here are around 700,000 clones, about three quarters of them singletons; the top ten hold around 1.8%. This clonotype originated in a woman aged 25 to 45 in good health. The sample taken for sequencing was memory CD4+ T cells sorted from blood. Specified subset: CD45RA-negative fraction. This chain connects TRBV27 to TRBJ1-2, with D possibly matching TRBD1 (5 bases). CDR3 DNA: TGTGCCAGCAGTTTGTATGGGGGCTATGGCTACACCTTC. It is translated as CASSLYGGYGYTF.